These 23 T cell receptor beta chains were all obtained from the same sample, sequenced in a study of CD8 T cells in ankylosing spondylitis. Each CDR3 protein is one row after TCRdb ran MiXCR on the 5' RACE reads. The sample has roughly 64,000 distinct CDR3 sequences; 6.2% are singletons. Sample: synovial fluid, either unsorted or a sorted T cell fraction (not recorded which). The receptors shown here come from a male donor with ankylosing spondylitis.

This chain links TRBV18 with TRBJ1-6; D possibly corresponds to TRBD1 (6 bases). The CDR3 consists of 16 residues. The germline V gene encodes CDR1 KGHSH and CDR2 LQKENI. The V end lost 6 bases, the J end lost 6 bases, and 18 bases lay between the germline ends. CDR3 in amino acids: CASSVTGGRGNSPLHF. In DNA, the CDR3 is TGTGCCAGCTCCGTCACCGGGGGCAGGGGTAATTCACCCCTCCACTTT.

Only a few counts were recorded for this clonotype. J is TRBJ2-2 and V is TRBV5-1, with TRBD2 matching 10 bases. The V and J ends lost 0 bases and 7 bases, in that order; junction bases with no gene match: 6. The CDR3 has 16 amino acids. Germline assignment: CDR1 SGHRS and CDR2 YFSETQ. CDR3: CASSLVSGRAYGELFF. As DNA, the CDR3 is TGCGCCAGCAGCTTGGTCAGCGGGAGGGCCTACGGGGAGCTGTTTTTT.

The table lists this clonotype with many counts. The chain employs TRBV18 and TRBJ2-7; D is possibly TRBD1 or TRBD2 (5 bases each). This CDR3 has 16 amino acids. V gave up 5 bases and J gave up 0 bases, with 17 bases separating them. Looked up from germline, CDR1 is KGHSH and CDR2 is LQKENI. The chain's CDR3 is CASSSDGGPSSYEQYF. CDR3 coding DNA: TGTGCCAGCTCATCGGATGGGGGACCGAGCTCCTACGAGCAGTACTTC.

The chain combines TRBV5-4 with TRBJ2-2; maybe TRBD1 (7 bases). CDR1 is SGHNT, CDR2 YYREEE, per germline (reference sequence). Trimming stripped 4 bases from V and 4 bases from J, with 17 bases between. This CDR3 is built from 16 residues. The DNA of the CDR3 is TGTGCCAGCAGCCCGACGTACAGGGGAGGCACCGGGGAGCTGTTTTTT. Translating gives CASSPTYRGGTGELFF.

This clonotype was seen repeatedly, ten times or more. J is TRBJ2-4 and V is TRBV18; a possible D gene is TRBD2 (5 bases). Trimming stripped 1 base from V and 9 bases from J, with 13 bases between. The CDR3 covers 14 residues. Germline values: CDR1 KGHSH, CDR2 LQKENI. The DNA of the CDR3 is TGTGCCAGCTCACCACAAAGCGGCGATCGCATTCAGTACTTC. As protein: CASSPQSGDRIQYF.

The chain has TRBV7-9 and TRBJ2-7; the D gene is possibly TRBD1 (5 bases). The V and J ends lost 2 bases and 6 bases respectively, with 14 bases between them. The germline V gene has CDR1 SEHNR and CDR2 FQNEAQ (reference sequence). The CDR3 runs to 14 residues. CDR3 sequence: CASSLTARVAEQYF. The CDR3 nucleotides read TGTGCCAGCAGCTTAACGGCCAGGGTCGCCGAGCAGTACTTC.

This clonotype has a count of ten or more. The chain combines TRBV5-1 with TRBJ2-2; D is perhaps TRBD1 or TRBD2 (5 bases each). From germline, CDR1 is SGHRS and CDR2 YFSETQ. The CDR3 spans 18 residues. Between the trimmed V and J ends, which lost 3 bases and 7 bases, there was a span of 25 bases. CDR3 nucleotides: TGCGCCAGCAGCTCAAATCCGCCTAGCCAGGGATCGAACGGGGAGCTGTTTTTT. As protein: CASSSNPPSQGSNGELFF.

This sequence joins TRBV7-2 and TRBJ2-1; 9 bases fit TRBD1. Germline V gives CDR1 SGHTA, CDR2 FQGNSA. The V and J ends lost 3 bases and 8 bases, in that order; junction bases with no gene match: 11. This CDR3 spans 16 amino acids. The CDR3 region has the DNA TGTGCCAGCAGCTTGAGGGGACAGGGTACGTCACATGAGCAGTTCTTC. It codes for CASSLRGQGTSHEQFF.

This clonotype was seen a handful of times. The rearrangement links TRBV6-6 to TRBJ1-1; maybe TRBD1 (5 bases). The germline V and J ends were trimmed by 7 bases and 6 bases, with 9 bases remaining between them. In germline, CDR1 is MNHNY, CDR2 SVGAGI (reference sequence). The CDR3 runs to 11 residues. The CDR3 reads CASTLGAEAFF. DNA for the CDR3: TGTGCCAGCACCCTGGGGGCTGAAGCTTTCTTT.

CDR3 in amino acids: CASSPRGHTDTQYF. The CDR3 DNA is TGTGCCAGCTCACCACGCGGTCACACAGATACGCAGTATTTT. V and J are TRBV18 and TRBJ2-3; D uncertain. CDR1 and CDR2 (germline): KGHSH, LQKENI. The CDR3 consists of 14 residues. Trimming left V 1 base short and J 2 bases short, with 7 bases between.

This clonotype has a count of ten or more. This sequence joins TRBV7-7 and TRBJ2-1; D ambiguous. CDR1 and CDR2 from the germline V gene are SSHAT and FNYEAQ (reference sequence). CDR3 size: 12 residues. The V end lost 5 bases, the J end lost 5 bases, and 7 bases lay between the germline ends. The CDR3 DNA follows: TGTGCCAGCAGCCCGGGCGACAATGAGCAGTTCTTC. Its translation: CASSPGDNEQFF.

This clonotype was found many times. The chain recombines TRBV12-3 or TRBV12-4 with TRBJ2-5; perhaps D is TRBD1 or TRBD2 (5 bases each). The CDR3 is 14 amino acids. V lost 6 bases to trimming and J lost 4 bases, with 15 bases between them. CDR3 amino acids: CASRRDVGPETQYF. For the CDR3, the DNA is TGTGCCAGCAGGAGGGACGTAGGACCAGAGACCCAGTACTTC.

Only a few counts were recorded for this clonotype. CDR3 nucleotide sequence: TGCGCCAGCAGCTTTCGGGAAGAGGGGACAGATACGCAGTATTTT. This gives the protein CASSFREEGTDTQYF. This chain uses TRBV5-1 with TRBJ2-3; D is perhaps TRBD1 or TRBD2 (5 bases each). The length of the CDR3 is 15 residues. V was shortened by 2 bases and J by 3 bases, with 13 bases between the two germline ends. The germline CDR1 and CDR2 sequences are SGHRS and YFSETQ.

This clonotype appeared many times. V gene TRBV20-1 combines with J gene TRBJ1-5, with unresolved D. In germline, CDR1 is DFQATT, CDR2 SNEGSKA (reference sequence). Trimming shortened V by 0 bases and J by 3 bases, and 9 bases separated the two germline ends. This CDR3 region has 14 residues. CDR3 sequence: CSARDATNNQPQHF. CDR3 nucleotide sequence: TGCAGTGCTAGAGATGCCACAAACAATCAGCCCCAGCATTTT.

V usage is TRBV11-2 and J usage is TRBJ2-2; no clear D. Germline CDR1 reads SGHAT; CDR2 reads FQNNGV. The CDR3 is 15 amino acids. The V end was cut by 4 bases, the J end by 2 bases, with 11 bases between. The DNA for the CDR3 is TGTGCCAGCAGCTGGGTTTTAGCAAACACCGGGGAGCTGTTTTTT. This encodes CASSWVLANTGELFF. Variable domain in full (rest from reference TRBV11-2 and TRBJ2-2): EAGVAQSPRYKIIEKRQSVAFWCNPISGHATLYWYQQILGQGPKLLIQFQNNGVVDDSQLPKDRFSAERLKGVDSTLKIQPAKLEDSAVYLCASSWVLANTGELFFGEGSRLTVL.

This clonotype showed up many times. The chain combines TRBV7-3 with TRBJ1-1, with D perhaps matching TRBD1 (5 bases). The germline V gene has CDR1 SGHTA and CDR2 FQGTGA. The CDR3 is made up of 13 amino acids. V was clipped by 3 bases and J by 6 bases, with 11 bases between them. The CDR3 here is CASSFLEGSEAFF. DNA of the CDR3: TGTGCCAGCAGCTTCCTTGAGGGGTCTGAAGCTTTCTTT.

The chain recombines TRBV4-2 with TRBJ2-2, with D possibly matching TRBD2 (5 bases). CDR3 length: 13 amino acids. CDR1 and CDR2 (germline): LGHNA, YNFKEQ. Trimming shortened V by 4 bases and J by 17 bases, and 20 bases separated the two germline ends. The CDR3 DNA follows: TGTGCCAGCAGCCCCGGGAACACCGGGGAGCGCTTTTTT. Translation: CASSPGNTGERFF.

This clonotype was found many times. The chain has TRBV7-2 and TRBJ2-5; 13 bases align to TRBD2. The trim removed 5 bases at V and 1 base at J, leaving 7 bases unmatched. The germline CDR1 and CDR2 sequences are SGHTA and FQGNSA. The length of the CDR3 is 17 residues. This CDR3 reads CASSPQGLAGFQETQYF. The CDR3 DNA reads TGTGCCAGCAGCCCTCAGGGACTAGCGGGATTCCAAGAGACCCAGTACTTC.

In its sample, this clonotype was seen many times. The chain joins TRBV28 to TRBJ1-2, with D unresolved. The V gene lost 2 bases and the J gene lost 3 bases, with 7 bases spanning the gap. This CDR3 comprises 13 residues. Germline assignment: CDR1 MDHEN and CDR2 SYDVKM. This CDR3 reads CASSLSDDYGYTF. CDR3 nucleotides: TGTGCCAGCAGTTTAAGTGACGACTATGGCTACACCTTC.

The J gene is TRBJ2-7, the V gene TRBV19; D is uncertain. V lost 1 base and J lost 0, with 10 bases in between. Germline V gene sequence: CDR1 LNHDA, CDR2 SQIVND (reference sequence). This CDR3 is built from 15 residues. This chain's CDR3 is CASSIGYQPSYEQYF. As DNA, the CDR3 is TGTGCCAGTAGTATAGGATATCAACCCTCCTACGAGCAGTACTTC.

By frequency in the sample, this clonotype is medium-sized. J is TRBJ2-3 and V is TRBV20-1, with D maybe TRBD2 (5 bases). Trimming stripped 5 bases from V and 1 base from J, with 7 bases between. Germline-derived CDR1 and CDR2 are DFQATT and SNEGSKA (reference sequence). This CDR3 has 12 residues. The DNA of the CDR3 is TGCAGTGCTGAGGAGGGCACAGATACGCAGTATTTT. This codes for CSAEEGTDTQYF.

The rearrangement links TRBV7-3 to TRBJ2-2, with D maybe TRBD2 (5 bases). Germline V gene lookup returns CDR1 SGHTA and CDR2 FQGTGA. Between the trimmed V and J ends, which lost 2 bases and 7 bases, there was a span of 8 bases. CDR3 length equals 13 residues. Here the CDR3 DNA reads TGTGCCAGCAGCTTATCTGAGGGCGGGGAGCTGTTTTTT. Translating gives CASSLSEGGELFF. Filled out from reference TRBV7-3 and TRBJ2-2, the complete variable domain reads GAGVSQTPSNKVTEKGKYVELRCDPISGHTALYWYRQSLGQGPEFLIYFQGTGAADDSGLPNDRFFAVRPEGSVSTLKIQRTERGDSAVYLCASSLSEGGELFFGEGSRLTVL.

Only a few counts were recorded for this clonotype. This chain links TRBV19 with TRBJ2-2; D is tentatively TRBD1 or TRBD2 (5 bases each). The length of the CDR3 is 16 residues. V lost 6 bases to trimming and J lost 4 bases, with 18 bases between them. Germline CDR1 is LNHDA and CDR2 is SQIVND (reference sequence). The CDR3 coding sequence is TGTGCCAGTAGGACCTGGGGTCAGGGAGCCACCGGGGAGCTGTTTTTT. As protein: CASRTWGQGATGELFF.